What follows are 32 T cell receptor beta chains derived from one specimen sequenced in a study of post-analysis software for immune sequencing data. No antigens are known for them. The library was made from cDNA and included unique molecular identifiers. One entry per CDR3 protein, called by TCRdb with MiXCR from the PCR reads. The sample has around 700,000 distinct CDR3 sequences, 59% seen once. Notes on the study in general: In patients, 4 to 6 TRBV segments were more frequent than in controls, with TRBV5-6, TRBV5-1 and TRBV20-1 among them.

Source material: blood. The source of these receptors is a girl between 2 and 10 years old with multiple sclerosis.

V usage is TRBV7-2 and J usage is TRBJ2-7; perhaps TRBD1 as D (6 bases). Germline loops: CDR1 SGHTA, CDR2 FQGNSA. CDR3 length: 16 amino acids. Trimming pared 0 bases from V and 1 base from J, leaving 13 bases between. The CDR3 sequence is CASSLAVPQGSYEQYF. Written as DNA, the CDR3 is TGTGCCAGCAGCTTAGCGGTCCCTCAGGGGTCCTACGAGCAGTACTTC.

The chain links TRBV5-1 to TRBJ2-1; 8 bases line up with TRBD1. From germline, CDR1 is SGHRS and CDR2 YFSETQ. This CDR3 spans 14 amino acids. V lost 4 bases to trimming and J lost 4 bases; unmatched junction nucleotides: 4. CDR3 sequence (DNA): TGCGCCAGCAGCATAGGACAGGGATACAATGAGCAGTTCTTC. Its translation: CASSIGQGYNEQFF.

The chain combines TRBV2 with TRBJ1-5, with D maybe TRBD1 (6 bases). The V gene's germline CDR1 is SNHLY and CDR2 FYNNEI. The CDR3 sequence is 13 residues long. Trimming shortened V by 8 bases and J by 6 bases, and 14 bases separated the two germline ends. This CDR3 reads CASEGGKGQPQHF. CDR3 sequence (DNA): TGTGCCAGCGAAGGGGGTAAAGGTCAGCCCCAGCATTTT.

The chain joins TRBV7-8 to TRBJ2-7; 10 bases are shared with TRBD2. The CDR3 loop spans 15 amino acids. V was clipped by 5 bases and J by 6 bases; unmatched bases: 10. Germline assignment: CDR1 SGHVS and CDR2 FQNEAQ. The CDR3 region is CASSLTSSGSTEQYF. CDR3 DNA: TGTGCCAGCAGCCTTACTTCTAGCGGGAGTACCGAGCAGTACTTC.

J is TRBJ2-5 and V is TRBV4-1; D is possibly TRBD1 (6 bases). This CDR3 contains 15 residues. Germline V gives CDR1 MGHRA, CDR2 YSYEKL. Trimming pared 1 base from V and 2 bases from J, leaving 11 bases between. CDR3 loop: CASSQVGQRQETQYF. CDR3 nucleotides: TGCGCCAGCAGCCAAGTCGGACAGAGGCAAGAGACCCAGTACTTC.

V gene TRBV5-1 combines with J gene TRBJ2-1, with 10 positions matching TRBD2. This CDR3 region has 15 residues. The junction had 7 bases not matched to a gene; V was cut back by 2 bases and J by 8 bases. Per germline, CDR1 SGHRS and CDR2 YFSETQ. CDR3 sequence (DNA): TGCGCCAGCAGCTTAGCGGGAGGGCCCAATGATGAGCAGTTCTTC. Translated, it gives CASSLAGGPNDEQFF.

This clonotype was seen more than once but under ten times. This chain links TRBV6-2 or TRBV6-3 with TRBJ2-7; D unclear. Germline V gene sequence: CDR1 MNHEY, CDR2 SVGEGT. V lost 3 bases and J 3 bases, leaving 9 bases between the germline ends. The CDR3 extends over 13 amino acids. CDR3 in DNA: TGTGCCAGCAGTTATTCGTATTACTACGAGCAGTACTTC. As protein: CASSYSYYYEQYF.

The chain uses TRBV24-1 and TRBJ1-2, with 9 positions matching TRBD1. Germline-derived CDR1 and CDR2 are KGHDR and SFDVKD. The CDR3 spans 14 residues. J gave up 4 bases and V 3 bases, and 2 bases lay outside the gene matches. DNA for the CDR3: TGTGCCACCAGTGATGACAGGGGGATCTATGGCTACACCTTC. As protein: CATSDDRGIYGYTF.

The table lists this clonotype with a few counts. One junction end does not reproduce the germline sequence, and a read error may be involved. The V gene is TRBV5-6, the J gene TRBJ2-3, with 8 bases fitting TRBD2. This CDR3 is built from 16 residues. Germline-derived CDR1 and CDR2 are SGHDT and YYEEEE. Here the CDR3 DNA reads TGCGCCAGCAGCCCGGGAGGTAGCGGGGGCACAGATACGCAGTATTTT. It yields the protein CASSPGGSGGTDTQYF.

The chain combines TRBV6-1 with TRBJ2-7, with 9 bases aligning to TRBD1. The length of the CDR3 is 14 residues. The J segment lost 7 bases and the V segment lost 6 bases, leaving 10 bases of the junction unmatched. The V gene's germline CDR1 is MNHNS and CDR2 SASEGT. For the CDR3, the DNA is TGTGCCAGCAGCCCCCGGACAGGGGTTCGAGAGCAGTACTTC. Translation gives CASSPRTGVREQYF.

The rearrangement links TRBV24-1 to TRBJ2-1; TRBD2 matches at 15 bases. The CDR3 totals 22 residues. The ends lost 3 bases at V and 0 bases at J; junction bases unmatched: 14. The germline V gene has CDR1 KGHDR and CDR2 SFDVKD. Here the CDR3 reads CATSDPFPGLAGGQSSYNEQFF. The DNA for the CDR3 is TGTGCCACCAGTGATCCCTTTCCGGGACTAGCGGGGGGTCAGAGCTCCTACAATGAGCAGTTCTTC.

The J gene is TRBJ2-5, the V gene TRBV11-2; D is possibly TRBD1 or TRBD2 (5 bases each). This CDR3 is built from 15 residues. The germline gives CDR1 SGHAT, CDR2 FQNNGV. The germline V and J ends were trimmed by 5 bases and 4 bases, with 17 bases remaining between them. In DNA, the CDR3 is TGTGCCAGCAGCCCGGGACGTCCAAGGGGAGAGACCCAGTACTTC. Encoded protein: CASSPGRPRGETQYF.

V usage is TRBV10-3 and J usage is TRBJ2-7; a weak D match, TRBD1 (9 bases). Germline CDR1 ENHRY, CDR2 SYGVKD. The CDR3 has 15 residues. Trimming pared 3 bases from V and 5 bases from J, leaving 17 bases between. This CDR3 is CAISDSGTGHHEQYF. The CDR3 coding sequence is TGTGCCATCAGTGATAGCGGGACAGGGCACCACGAGCAGTACTTC.

This chain connects TRBV12-3 or TRBV12-4 to TRBJ2-1; D is uncertain. With 1 base removed from V and 7 bases from J, the gap between germline ends came to 8 bases. CDR3 length equals 13 residues. CDR3 DNA: TGTGCCAGCAGTTTAGTCAACGAGAATGAGCAGTTCTTC. This translates into CASSLVNENEQFF.

This clonotype was picked up one time. DNA for the CDR3: TGTGCCAGCAGTCTCCTCAGGGATAAAAAACTGTTTTTT. Encoded protein: CASSLLRDKKLFF. The V gene is TRBV12-3 or TRBV12-4, the J gene TRBJ1-4; D might be TRBD1 (5 bases). There are 13 residues in the CDR3. With 5 bases removed from V and 9 bases from J, the gap between germline ends came to 13 bases.

The CDR3 reads CARLAGGFTDTQYF. CDR3 coding DNA: TGTGCCAGATTAGCGGGGGGGTTCACAGATACGCAGTATTTT. The rearrangement links TRBV7-2 to TRBJ2-3; 11 bases match TRBD2. The junction had 4 bases not matched to a gene; V was cut back by 9 bases and J by 2 bases. This CDR3 spans 14 amino acids. The germline CDR1 and CDR2 sequences are SGHTA and FQGNSA. Combining the CDR3 with reference TRBV7-2 and TRBJ2-3 gives the whole variable domain GAGVSQSPSNKVTEKGKDVELRCDPISGHTALYWYRQSLGQGLEFLIYFQGNSAPDKSGLPSDRFSAERTGGSVSTLTIQRTQQEDSAVYLCARLAGGFTDTQYFGPGTRLTVL.

The chain joins TRBV2 to TRBJ2-2; 8 bases line up with TRBD1. In germline, CDR1 is SNHLY, CDR2 FYNNEI. The length of the CDR3 is 15 residues. Unmatched junction bases numbered 7, after V lost 6 bases and J lost 4 bases. DNA of the CDR3: TGTGCCAGCAGGACAGGGGTTTTAGGCACCGGGGAGCTGTTTTTT. Amino acid sequence: CASRTGVLGTGELFF. The whole variable domain, filled in from reference TRBV2 and TRBJ2-2, reads EPEVTQTPSHQVTQMGQEVILRCVPISNHLYFYWYRQILGQKVEFLVSFYNNEISEKSEIFDDQFSVERPDGSNFTLKIRSTKLEDSAMYFCASRTGVLGTGELFFGEGSRLTVL.

The chain couples TRBV4-2 to TRBJ2-1, with TRBD2 identical over 13 bases. Trimming took 0 bases from V and 5 from J; bases not matched to a gene: 7. The V gene's germline CDR1 is LGHNA and CDR2 YNFKEQ. This CDR3 contains 18 residues. The CDR3 DNA sequence: TGTGCCAGCAGCCAAGACGCCACTAGCGGGAGGGCGGACAATGAGCAGTTCTTC. Protein product: CASSQDATSGRADNEQFF.

The chain carries TRBV4-3 and TRBJ2-2; 7 positions agree with TRBD1. J was trimmed by 1 base and V by 5 bases; bases with no gene match: 10. The CDR3 sequence is 17 residues long. Looked up from germline, CDR1 is LGHNA and CDR2 is YSLEER. CDR3 bases: TGCGCCAGCAGCGGGGCGGCCGGGACAGAGAACACCGGGGAGCTGTTTTTT. Protein product: CASSGAAGTENTGELFF.

With respect to this clonotype: An end of the junction does not agree with germline; a read error may underlie this. The chain recombines TRBV6-5 with TRBJ2-5, with unresolved D. The CDR3 loop spans 14 amino acids. The germline gives CDR1 MNHEY, CDR2 SVGAGI. The CDR3 protein is CVSSLGRAQETQYF. CDR3 DNA sequence: TGTGTCAGCAGTCTTGGACGGGCTCAAGAGACCCAGTACTTC.

CDR3 nucleotides: TGTGCCAGCAACCATCGGAGGGGCCCCTTTCCTAGCGGGGACTCCTACGAGCAGTACTTC. Its translation: CASNHRRGPFPSGDSYEQYF. V usage is TRBV7-3 and J usage is TRBJ2-7, with TRBD2 matching over 9 bases. CDR1 and CDR2 from the germline V gene are SGHTA and FQGTGA. The CDR3 consists of 20 residues. The V and J ends lost 7 bases and 0 bases, in that order; junction bases with no gene match: 22.

The gene calls are TRBV20-1 and TRBJ2-1; D is perhaps TRBD2 (5 bases). The CDR3 has 18 amino acids. Germline V lookup: CDR1 DFQATT, CDR2 SNEGSKA (reference sequence). Trimming removed 7 bases at V and 4 bases at J, with 29 bases between. CDR3 protein: CSVKTKPNVTINYNEQFF. As DNA, the CDR3 is TGCAGTGTCAAGACTAAGCCGAACGTCACGATAAATTACAATGAGCAGTTCTTC.

This chain links TRBV29-1 with TRBJ2-5; TRBD2 matches at 7 bases. The CDR3 runs 14 residues. Germline CDR1 reads SQVTM; CDR2 reads ANQGSEA. V trimming: 5 bases; J trimming: 5 bases; junction bases outside the gene matches: 11. In DNA, the CDR3 is TGCAGCGTTTCGCGGGCAGGGCGGGGGGAGACCCAGTACTTC. Its translation: CSVSRAGRGETQYF.

The CDR3 loop reads CASTDYTEAFF. In nucleotides, the CDR3 is TGCGCCAGCACGGACTACACTGAAGCTTTCTTT. V gene TRBV5-1 combines with J gene TRBJ1-1; D is unclear. Germline values: CDR1 SGHRS, CDR2 YFSETQ. The CDR3 spans 11 residues. V shed 6 bases and J shed 3 bases, with 6 bases lying between them.

The chain employs TRBV7-9 and TRBJ2-7; D remains ambiguous. Germline V gene sequence: CDR1 SEHNR, CDR2 FQNEAQ (reference sequence). The CDR3 consists of 15 residues. Deletions cut 4 bases from V and 0 bases from J, with 13 bases between. DNA of the CDR3: TGTGCCAGCAGCTACCAGCACGTTAGCTCCTACGAGCAGTACTTC. This sequence encodes CASSYQHVSSYEQYF.

The rearrangement joins TRBV14 to TRBJ2-3; D is possibly TRBD2 (5 bases). Trimming took off 1 base at V and 4 bases at J, with 15 bases between the two ends. Germline V gene lookup returns CDR1 SGHDN and CDR2 FVKESK. CDR3 length equals 16 residues. CDR3 in DNA: TGTGCCAGCAGCCAAGGGCTAGCTCTCGGGGCAGATACGCAGTATTTT. Encoded protein: CASSQGLALGADTQYF. The full variable domain, its missing parts supplied by reference TRBV14 and TRBJ2-3, is EAGVTQFPSHSVIEKGQTVTLRCDPISGHDNLYWYRRVMGKEIKFLLHFVKESKQDESGMPNNRFLAERTGGTYSTLKVQPAELEDSGVYFCASSQGLALGADTQYFGPGTRLTVL.

V and J are TRBV28 and TRBJ1-5; TRBD1 might be the D (5 bases). Per germline, CDR1 MDHEN and CDR2 SYDVKM. Trimming stripped 6 bases from V and 2 bases from J, with 14 bases between. The CDR3 is 15 amino acids. The CDR3 DNA sequence: TGTGCCAGCAGCCCCTCTGCACAGGGCAATCAGCCCCAGCATTTT. This codes for CASSPSAQGNQPQHF. Complete variable domain (other parts from reference TRBV28 and TRBJ1-5): DVKVTQSSRYLVKRTGEKVFLECVQDMDHENMFWYRQDPGLGLRLIYFSYDVKMKEKGDIPEGYSVSREKKERFSLILESASTNQTSMYLCASSPSAQGNQPQHFGDGTRLSIL.

This clonotype was detected a few times. The chain combines TRBV12-3 or TRBV12-4 with TRBJ2-2, with TRBD2 identical over 11 bases. The CDR3 runs to 20 residues. With 6 bases clipped from V and 0 bases from J, the junction kept 15 bases outside the gene matches. CDR3 loop: CASSCTKTGTSGSNTGELFF. The CDR3 coding sequence is TGTGCCAGCAGCTGCACCAAAACCGGGACTAGCGGTTCGAACACCGGGGAGCTGTTTTTT.

J is TRBJ2-1 and V is TRBV5-5; D possibly corresponds to TRBD1 (6 bases). The length of the CDR3 is 14 residues. Germline assignment: CDR1 SGHKS and CDR2 YYEKEE (reference sequence). V was shortened by 0 bases and J by 9 bases, with 13 bases between the two germline ends. CDR3 loop: CASSLGPGDSEQFF. The DNA for the CDR3 is TGTGCCAGCAGCTTGGGTCCAGGGGATAGTGAGCAGTTCTTC.

Regarding this clonotype: Germline is not matched at one junction end, which may reflect a read error. The chain employs TRBV6-5 and TRBJ1-5; 7 bases agree with TRBD1. The CDR3 is 15 residues long. Germline V CDR1 and CDR2: MNHEY, SVGAGI. CDR3: CAGRDRQGGDQPQHF. In DNA form, the CDR3 reads TGTGCCGGCAGGGACCGACAGGGCGGGGATCAGCCCCAGCATTTT.

The chain joins TRBV5-1 to TRBJ2-3; tentatively, D is TRBD1 (5 bases). The V end was cut by 0 bases, the J end by 3 bases, with 14 bases between. The CDR3 length is 16 residues. From germline, CDR1 is SGHRS and CDR2 YFSETQ. DNA of the CDR3: TGCGCCAGCAGCTTGGCCGCAGGGTTAGGGACAGATACGCAGTATTTT. Its protein is CASSLAAGLGTDTQYF.

This chain connects TRBV20-1 to TRBJ1-1, with a weak D call TRBD1 (6 bases). V was pared by 5 bases and J by 7 bases, with 11 bases between. This CDR3 spans 11 amino acids. Germline V CDR1 and CDR2: DFQATT, SNEGSKA (reference sequence). The CDR3 coding sequence is TGCAGTGCTTGGACAGAGAATGAAGCTTTCTTT. This translates into CSAWTENEAFF.